This entry describes one T cell receptor beta chain. The sample is drawn from a study of cytomegalovirus exposure and HLA in healthy donors. PCR used 60 Vbeta primers and 13 Jbeta primers. Sequencing used immunoSEQ multiplex PCR; TCRdb keeps in-frame clones, though not all of them. The sample yields about 59,000 clones, 83% seen once. The CDR3 length is 13 residues. Trimming shortened V by 0 bases and J by 8 bases, and 10 bases separated the two germline ends. The germline gives CDR1 MDHEN, CDR2 SYDVKM. The TCR originated in a human donor in good health. The source material was PBMCs. This chain connects TRBV28 to TRBJ1-2, with D perhaps TRBD1 (5 bases). The CDR3 sequence: CASSLWGREGYTF. CDR3 nucleotides: TGTGCCAGCAGTTTATGGGGGCGCGAGGGCTACACCTTC.